This T cell receptor beta chain was documented in a study of T cell responses to AZD1222 COVID-19 vaccine. The overall study: Second-dose groups at about 4 or about 12 weeks were pooled.

Notes on the study in general: Per reports, nearly half of all spike-specific TCRs target regions that are unmutated in variants. Researchers took repertoire samples only after the peak T cell response had come. Donor demographics were predominantly white British with a female majority; clonal diversity may be underestimated.

CDR1 and CDR2 (germline): SQVTM, ANQGSEA. V gave up 7 bases and J gave up 5 bases, with 8 bases separating them. The CDR3 sequence is 10 residues long. Clones were read by immunoSEQ multiplex PCR, and TCRdb kept only the in-frame ones, dropping some. The sample contains some 130,000 clones, roughly 90% of which appear only once. Points on this clone: The antigen is unknown.

The rearrangement joins TRBV29-1 to TRBJ2-5; no clear D. The receptor's source is an adult in good health. The source was peripheral blood, collected on day 0 of AZD1222 vaccination. This chain's CDR3 is CSAAWETQYF. DNA for the CDR3: TGCAGCGCCGCGTGGGAGACCCAGTACTTC.